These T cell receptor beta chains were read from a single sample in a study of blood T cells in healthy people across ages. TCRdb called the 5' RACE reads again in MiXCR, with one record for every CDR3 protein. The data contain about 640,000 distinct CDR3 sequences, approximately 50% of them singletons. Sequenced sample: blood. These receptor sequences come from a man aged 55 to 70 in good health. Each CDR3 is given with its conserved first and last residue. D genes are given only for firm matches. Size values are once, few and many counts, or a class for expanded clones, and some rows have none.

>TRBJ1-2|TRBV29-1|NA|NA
TGCAGCGTTGAAAATTCGGACAGTAACTATGGCTACACCTTC
CSVENSDSNYGYTF
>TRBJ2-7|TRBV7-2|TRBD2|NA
TGTGCCAACAGTATTAGCGGGGGTACACCCTACGAGCAGTACTTC
CANSISGGTPYEQYF
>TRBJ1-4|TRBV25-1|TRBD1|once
TGTGCCAGCGAAAGAGGGGGCCTCTGGGATGAAAAACTGTTTTTT
CASERGGLWDEKLFF
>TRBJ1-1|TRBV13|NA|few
TGTGCCAGCAGCTCGATAGGCAGGGGACGCACTGAAGCTTTCTTT
CASSSIGRGRTEAFF
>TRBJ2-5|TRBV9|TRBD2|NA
TGTGCCAGCAGCGTAGTTGACGGGGGGGCAGTTGAGACCCAGTACTTC
CASSVVDGGAVETQYF
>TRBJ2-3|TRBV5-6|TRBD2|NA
TGTGCCAGTAGTTTGCTCGGGACTAGGTCAACAGATACGCAGTATTTT
CASSLLGTRSTDTQYF
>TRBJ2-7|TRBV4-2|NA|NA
TGTGCCAGCAGCCAAGAGGGCACTTCCATTAGGGAGCAGTACTTC
CASSQEGTSIREQYF
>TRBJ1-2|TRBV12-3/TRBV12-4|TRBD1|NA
TGTGCCAGCAGTCCCACCCGACAGGGGAACTATGGCTACACCTTC
CASSPTRQGNYGYTF
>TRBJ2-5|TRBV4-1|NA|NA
TGCGCCAGCAGCCCAACCGGAACAATTCCCGAGACCCAGTACTTC
CASSPTGTIPETQYF
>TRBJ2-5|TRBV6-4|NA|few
TGTGCCAGCAGTCCCGGGGTAGGAGAGACCCAGTACTTC
CASSPGVGETQYF
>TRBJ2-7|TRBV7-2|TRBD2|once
TGTGCCGGCAGCTCCCTAGCGGGGGGGTCCTACGAGCAGTACTTC
CAGSSLAGGSYEQYF
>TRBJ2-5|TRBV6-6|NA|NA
TGTGCCAGCAGTTACACGGCGGGTGAGCAGTACTTC
CASSYTAGEQYF
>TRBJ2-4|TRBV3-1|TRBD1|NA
TGTGCCAGCAGCCGGACGACAGGGGGAGCCAAAAACATTCAGTACTTC
CASSRTTGGAKNIQYF
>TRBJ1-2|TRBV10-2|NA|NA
TGCGCCAGCAGGGGGGACCTCTGGGACTATGGCTACACCTTC
CASRGDLWDYGYTF
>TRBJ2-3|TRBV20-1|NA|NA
TGCAGTGCTAGAGATCGGGCTAGCGTGGTGACAGATACGCAGTATTTT
CSARDRASVVTDTQYF
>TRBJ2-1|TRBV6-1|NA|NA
TGTGCCAGTAATACGGACTATTCGCGAGAGCAGTTCTTC
CASNTDYSREQFF
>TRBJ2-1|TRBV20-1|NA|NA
TGCAGTGCTCCCCGAAGGTTGGCCGGCAATGAGCAGTTCTTC
CSAPRRLAGNEQFF
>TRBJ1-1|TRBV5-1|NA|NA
TGCGCCAGCAGCTCCCGGGCGGAGAACACTGAAGCTTTCTTT
CASSSRAENTEAFF
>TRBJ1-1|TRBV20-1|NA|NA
TGCAGTGCTAGACCCACAGGCCTGAACACTGAAGCTTTCTTT
CSARPTGLNTEAFF
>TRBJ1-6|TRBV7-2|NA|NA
TGTGCCAGCAGCGGAAGCCGGGCCGCGAATTCACCCCTCCACTTT
CASSGSRAANSPLHF
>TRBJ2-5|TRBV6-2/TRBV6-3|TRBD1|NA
TGTGCCAGCATCCTACAGGGGGCCGGTGAGCAGTACTTC
CASILQGAGEQYF
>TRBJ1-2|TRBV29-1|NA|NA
TGCAGCGTTGCCTCAGGGGTCGGAGGCTATGGCTACACCTTC
CSVASGVGGYGYTF
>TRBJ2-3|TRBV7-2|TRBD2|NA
TGTGCCAGCAGCCTAGGAGCGGGGGGGACCACAGATACGCAGTATTTT
CASSLGAGGTTDTQYF
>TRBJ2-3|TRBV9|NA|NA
TGTGCCAGCAGCGTAGGGGCTAGCAGAAGCACAGATACGCAGTATTTT
CASSVGASRSTDTQYF
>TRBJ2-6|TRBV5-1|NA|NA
TGCGCCAGCAGCTTGGACGCTTTCTCTGGGGCCAACGTCCTGACTTTC
CASSLDAFSGANVLTF
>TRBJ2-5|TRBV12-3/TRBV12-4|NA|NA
TGTGCCAGCAGTTTGGCAGGCACCTTCGAGGAGACCCAGTACTTC
CASSLAGTFEETQYF
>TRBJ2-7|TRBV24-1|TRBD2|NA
TGTGCCACCAGTGAGGCTAGCGGGGGGGCTAATGAGCAGTACTTC
CATSEASGGANEQYF
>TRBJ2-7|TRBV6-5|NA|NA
TGTGCCAGCAGTCACAACCTACTCGAGCAGTACTTC
CASSHNLLEQYF
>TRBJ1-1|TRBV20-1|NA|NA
TGCAGTGCTAGGGGCGGGACACTTAAAACTGAAGCTTTCTTT
CSARGGTLKTEAFF
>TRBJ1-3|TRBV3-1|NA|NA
TGTGCCAGCAGCCAACTACGAAGGCCTGGAAACACCATATATTTT
CASSQLRRPGNTIYF